This T cell receptor beta chain was profiled in a study of cytomegalovirus exposure and HLA in healthy donors. Study summary: HLA-typed donors contributed 65 million to 95 million unique TCRs, which were held in an early data release. General observations from the study: As immune exposure information, only CMV serostatus was available.

This CDR3 has 12 residues. Trimming shortened V by 5 bases and J by 7 bases, and 6 bases separated the two germline ends. Germline CDR1 LNHNV, CDR2 YYDKDF (reference sequence). A multiplex PCR was run with 60 Vbeta primers and 13 Jbeta primers. Using immunoSEQ multiplex PCR, the repertoire was profiled, and TCRdb retains in-frame clones only, with some absent. Of 95,000 or so clones listed, under 90% are singletons. As regards this clone: The target antigen is unknown.

The chain is built from TRBV15 and TRBJ1-6; D is uncertain. Sequencing was carried out using PBMCs. This sequence originates from a woman in her 70s in good health and CMV-seropositive. The CDR3 spells CATSWENSPLHF. In nucleotides, the CDR3 is TGTGCCACCAGCTGGGAGAATTCACCCCTCCACTTT.